A single TCR beta chain is shown here with its context. The target antigen is unknown. Only in-frame clones appear in the TCRdb table, and some are missing; sequencing was by immunoSEQ multiplex PCR. This table has tens of thousands of clones, about 90% appearing once. With V trimmed by 3 bases and J by 4 bases, 5 bases remained unmatched. This CDR3 comprises 15 residues. The V gene's germline CDR1 is SGHDT and CDR2 YYEEEE. This entry comes from a study of cytomegalovirus exposure and HLA in healthy donors. Study-wide results and caveats: Cytomegalovirus status, reportedly, was diagnosed with high specificity and sensitivity by the classifier.

Sequencing used PBMCs. This receptor was identified in a man aged 18 to 30 in good health and CMV-seronegative. The chain employs TRBV5-6 and TRBJ1-4; TRBD1 agrees at 8 bases. CDR3 sequence (DNA): TGTGCCAGCAGCTCCCGGGACAGGCTTAATGAAAAACTGTTTTTT. This translates into CASSSRDRLNEKLFF.